These T cell receptor beta chains were read from a single sample in a study of a mutant IDH1 vaccine in newly diagnosed glioma. Produced via immunoSEQ multiplex PCR; TCRdb's table is partial and in-frame only. Of around 17,000 clones in the sample, over 95% were seen once. Sequenced material: peripheral blood mononuclear cells (PBMCs), taken from a glioma patient treated with radiotherapy, temozolomide or both. These receptors were taken from a young woman with glioma. Some clones in this sample may be carry-over from other donors' samples. Each CDR3 is given with its conserved first and last residue. A D gene is named only where the DNA matches it firmly. Only part of the rows carry a size: once, few, many, or a class if the clone is expanded.

TRBD1	TRBJ1-5	TRBV7-9	-	CASSLAGRTGGNQPQHF	TGTGCCAGCAGCTTAGCGGGGAGGACAGGGGGCAATCAGCCCCAGCATTTT
-	TRBJ2-1	TRBV6-4	once	CASSAELSHEQFF	TGTGCCAGCAGTGCCGAACTGAGCCATGAGCAGTTCTTC
TRBD2	TRBJ2-3	TRBV6-1	-	CASSEWVAGASTDTQYF	TGTGCCAGCAGTGAATGGGTAGCGGGGGCCTCCACAGATACGCAGTATTTT
-	TRBJ2-5	TRBV11-3	-	CASSSRPTEIKETQYF	TGTGCCAGCAGCTCCAGGCCCACAGAAATTAAAGAGACCCAGTACTTC
-	TRBJ2-7	TRBV30	-	CAWSAQISSYEQYF	TGTGCCTGGAGTGCACAGATTTCCTCCTACGAGCAGTACTTC
-	TRBJ1-5	TRBV12-5	-	CASGPRWEEGGTQPQHF	TGTGCTAGTGGTCCGCGGTGGGAAGAGGGAGGAACTCAGCCCCAGCATTTT
TRBD2	TRBJ2-1	TRBV9	-	CASSVVGTSGSWNEQFF	TGTGCCAGCAGCGTAGTGGGGACTAGCGGGAGTTGGAATGAGCAGTTCTTC
-	TRBJ1-2	TRBV6-6	-	CASSLYSQGYTF	TGTGCCAGCAGTTTATATTCTCAGGGCTACACCTTC
-	TRBJ1-5	TRBV7-8	-	CASSPRPGDSNQPQHF	TGTGCCAGCAGCCCGCGGCCAGGTGATAGCAATCAGCCCCAGCATTTT
-	TRBJ1-3	TRBV5-1	-	CASSSDGNTIYF	TGCGCCAGCAGCTCCGATGGAAACACCATATATTTT
-	TRBJ2-5	TRBV18	-	CASSLLETQYF	TGTGCCAGCTCACTCCTGGAGACCCAGTACTTC
-	TRBJ2-5	TRBV9	-	CASSLRALGREETQYF	TGTGCCAGCAGCCTCCGAGCATTGGGCAGAGAAGAGACCCAGTACTTC
-	TRBJ1-2	TRBV9	-	CASSSGTLLPYGYTF	TGTGCCAGCAGCTCCGGGACTCTCCTCCCTTATGGCTACACCTTC
TRBD2	TRBJ2-7	TRBV18	-	CASSGTSGSVHEQYF	TGTGCCAGCTCCGGAACTAGCGGGAGCGTCCACGAGCAGTACTTC
-	TRBJ2-1	TRBV11-1	-	CASSLVPTEQFF	TGTGCCAGCAGCTTAGTCCCTACCGAGCAGTTCTTC
-	TRBJ2-1	TRBV5-1	once	CASSLDREVAEQFF	TGCGCCAGCAGCTTGGATAGGGAGGTGGCTGAGCAGTTCTTC
-	TRBJ1-6	TRBV27	-	CASSFNWGSPLHF	TGTGCCAGCAGTTTCAACTGGGGTTCACCCCTCCACTTT
-	TRBJ1-6	TRBV6-6	-	CASSYSVGASDSPLHF	TGTGCCAGCAGTTACTCGGTCGGAGCCTCCGATTCACCCCTCCACTTT
-	TRBJ2-1	TRBV21-1	-	CASSIWTSGSSYNEQFF	TGTGCCAGCAGCATATGGACTAGCGGGAGCTCCTACAATGAGCAGTTCTTC
TRBD1	TRBJ1-4	TRBV19	-	CASSKGGQPSLEKLFF	TGTGCCAGTTCAAAGGGGGGACAGCCAAGTCTTGAAAAACTGTTTTTT
-	TRBJ1-1	TRBV6-1	-	CASSVSGPLGAFF	TGTGCCAGCAGTGTTTCTGGGCCTCTAGGGGCTTTCTTT
-	TRBJ2-1	TRBV27	-	CASTRDSSYNEQFF	TGTGCCAGCACAAGGGACTCCTCCTACAATGAGCAGTTCTTC
-	TRBJ1-2	TRBV30	-	CAWSKGPPGGYTF	TGTGCCTGGAGTAAGGGGCCCCCGGGAGGCTACACCTTC
-	TRBJ2-7	TRBV18	-	CASSPERRSYEQYF	TGTGCCAGCTCACCAGAACGAAGGAGTTACGAGCAGTACTTC
TRBD1	TRBJ2-7	TRBV27	-	CASSLSLIRVGGNEQYF	TGTGCCAGCAGTTTATCGTTAATCAGGGTAGGGGGCAACGAGCAGTACTTC
-	TRBJ2-7	TRBV2	-	CASSEGTREQYF	TGTGCCAGCAGCGAAGGGACACGCGAGCAGTACTTC